The subject of this entry is one T cell receptor beta chain. Authors' data handling: Estimation of nucleated cell counts was performed using reference gene primer amplification. Here immunoSEQ multiplex PCR was the method, and the copy in TCRdb shows in-frame clones only, minus some. Clone size and V and J calls were adopted from that table, with D and trimming inferred from the DNA. Of fewer than 350,000 clones listed, approximately 81% are singletons. This sample was included in a study of blood T cell repertoires in COVID-19. Study overall: Donors in the United States, Italy and Spain gave samples during acute or convalescent COVID-19. Sources were T cells, B-cell-depleted T cells, or PBMCs; the material itself was cDNA or gDNA.

All enrollees were about 18 to 89 years old and from roughly 22 US areas. J was trimmed by 2 bases and V by 3 bases; bases with no gene match: 4. The V gene's germline CDR1 is SGHRS and CDR2 YFSETQ. CDR3 length: 16 residues. The TCR comes from a woman aged 25 to 45 who had been exposed to COVID-19. The specimen sequenced was PBMCs or T cells enriched from blood (not recorded which). The chain is built from TRBV5-1 and TRBJ2-3; 12 bases map to TRBD2. The CDR3 DNA follows: TGCGCCAGCAGCTCTACTAGCGGGGGGTCCACAGATACGCAGTATTTT. Protein: CASSSTSGGSTDTQYF.